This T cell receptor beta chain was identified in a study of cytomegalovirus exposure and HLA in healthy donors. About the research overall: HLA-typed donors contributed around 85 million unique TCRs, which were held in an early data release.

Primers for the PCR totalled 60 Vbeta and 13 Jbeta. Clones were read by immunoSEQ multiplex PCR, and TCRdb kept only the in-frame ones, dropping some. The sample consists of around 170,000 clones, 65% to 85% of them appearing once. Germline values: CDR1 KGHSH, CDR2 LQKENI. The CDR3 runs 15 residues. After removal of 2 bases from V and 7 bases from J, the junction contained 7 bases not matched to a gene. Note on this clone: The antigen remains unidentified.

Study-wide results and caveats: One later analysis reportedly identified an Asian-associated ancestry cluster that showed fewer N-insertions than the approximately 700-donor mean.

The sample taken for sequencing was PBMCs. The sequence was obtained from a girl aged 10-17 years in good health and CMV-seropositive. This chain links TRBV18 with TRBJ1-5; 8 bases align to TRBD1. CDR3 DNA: TGTGCCAGCTCACCAGGGACAGGCCCGGGGCAGCCCCAGCATTTT. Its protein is CASSPGTGPGQPQHF.